This TCR beta chain is from a study of human T cells and chemical hapten exposure. Study-level background: TCR yields per sample varied mostly from small pooled library volume differences. Findings and limits, study-wide: The study found that DPC sensitization did not change TCRs above 1 in 1000 frequency.

MiXCR, run by TCRdb on the RACE reads, gives a single entry per CDR3 protein. The data hold about 89,000 distinct CDR3 sequences, with 10% to 15% observed a single time. Trimming cost V 5 bases and J 4 bases, with 9 bases left between them. From germline, CDR1 is SQVTM and CDR2 ANQGSEA. The CDR3 is made up of 12 amino acids. Time point here: patch test 3, about 24 weeks after DPC sensitization. Stated treatment: therapeutic diphenylcyclopropenone sensitization with weekly scalp DPC. There are a few counts of this clonotype. Its antigen is currently unknown. This sequence originates from a woman between 50 and 59 years old with alopecia areata. Some clones in this sample may be carry-over from other donors' samples. The source was whole blood, collected in connection with sensitization to the hapten diphenylcyclopropenone (DPC). The chain recombines TRBV29-1 with TRBJ2-1; perhaps TRBD1 as D (5 bases). In DNA form, the CDR3 reads TGCAGCGTTAAGAGACAGTACAATGAGCAGTTCTTC. Its protein is CSVKRQYNEQFF.